Here is one TCR beta chain with its context. This study enrolled people aged 18 to 89 from about two dozen US geographic areas. Clinical history reported by participants formed the basis on which cohorts were assigned. This sample is part of a study of blood T cell repertoires in COVID-19. Study-wide context: Material from acute and convalescent COVID-19 was sourced from the United States, Italy and Spain.

The authors' processing: Amplification of reference gene primers was used by the study to estimate nucleated cell counts. Sequencing used immunoSEQ multiplex PCR; TCRdb keeps in-frame clones, though not all of them. V, J and clone size derive from that table, while D and trimming were established from the DNA sequence. The sample comprises about 380,000 clones, approximately 90% of which are singletons, and 0.9% to 1.5% rests with the top ten. CDR1 is MDHEN and CDR2 is SYDVKM in the germline V gene. The CDR3 is 17 residues long. V lost 4 bases to trimming and J lost 4 bases; unmatched junction nucleotides: 10.

This clonotype originated in a woman under 30 who had recovered from COVID-19. V and J are TRBV28 and TRBJ1-2, with 12 bases matching TRBD1. Sequencing input: PBMCs or T cells enriched from blood (not recorded which). CDR3 bases: TGTGCCAGCAGTTCTGGCTCGGGACAGGGGGCTGGCTATGGCTACACCTTC. This encodes CASSSGSGQGAGYGYTF.